This T cell receptor beta chain was sequenced during a study of T cells in localized non-small cell lung cancer. Whole-study findings and limits: There were a median roughly 61 of the top 100 tumor clones appearing in adjacent lung. It remains possible that heterogeneity exists, since only one tumor region was sequenced. A higher density of T cells in blood coincided with extended overall survival. Exceeding tumor, uninvolved adjacent lung had the highest T cell clonality.

V was clipped by 0 bases and J by 8 bases, with 13 bases between them. CDR1 and CDR2 (germline): LGHNA, YSLEER. The CDR3 length is 15 residues. To note about this clone: Its antigen is undetermined.

Profiled with immunoSEQ multiplex PCR; TCRdb holds only in-frame clones, not every one. The sample lists 31,000 or so clones, around 90% occurring once. This clonotype was obtained from a female donor over 55 with stage I lung adenocarcinoma. This rearrangement joins TRBV4-3 to TRBJ2-2; no definite D call. The starting material was peripheral blood, obtained before any cancer treatment. CDR3 sequence: CASSQEQLLLGELFF. In nucleotides, the CDR3 is TGCGCCAGCAGCCAAGAACAGCTTTTGTTAGGGGAGCTGTTTTTT.